The 9 T cell receptor beta chains below all came from one sample that was sequenced in a study of STAT5B mutations in CD4+ large granular lymphocyte leukemia. TCRdb's copy holds only in-frame clones and misses some; the assay was immunoSEQ multiplex PCR. The table lists tens of thousands of clones, around four fifths of them singletons. Sequences were obtained from CD4+ T cells from blood buffy coats. These receptors were taken from a human donor in good health.

The gene calls are TRBV7-9 and TRBJ1-4; the match to TRBD1 covers 7 bases. This CDR3 has 18 residues. CDR1 and CDR2 (germline): SEHNR, FQNEAQ (reference sequence). Germline trimming cut 0 bases from V and 0 bases from J; bases unmatched to any gene: 7. Here the CDR3 reads CASSLANRGPATNEKLFF. The CDR3 DNA sequence: TGTGCCAGCAGCTTAGCGAACAGGGGCCCTGCAACTAATGAAAAACTGTTTTTT.

V gene TRBV5-4 combines with J gene TRBJ1-1; D is ambiguous. This CDR3 is built from 15 residues. The V gene lost 4 bases and the J gene lost 5 bases, with 18 bases spanning the gap. The V gene's germline CDR1 is SGHNT and CDR2 YYREEE (reference sequence). The CDR3 is CASSPTNILGTEAFF. DNA of the CDR3: TGTGCCAGCAGCCCGACTAACATACTGGGGACTGAAGCTTTCTTT.

J is TRBJ1-2 and V is TRBV7-8, with D uncertain. The CDR3 runs 14 residues. Trimming cost V 5 bases and J 2 bases, with 12 bases left between them. Germline V CDR1 and CDR2: SGHVS, FQNEAQ. CDR3 DNA: TGTGCCAGCAGCGCAGGAGGGTTAAACTATGGCTACACCTTC. Protein sequence: CASSAGGLNYGYTF.

The sample holds a few counts of this clone. The V gene is TRBV28, the J gene TRBJ2-1; D is possibly TRBD1 (5 bases). The CDR3 covers 11 residues. With 6 bases removed from V and 8 bases from J, the gap between germline ends came to 8 bases. CDR1 is MDHEN and CDR2 is SYDVKM in the germline V gene. This CDR3 is CASSPGYEQFF. As DNA, the CDR3 is TGTGCCAGCAGCCCAGGGTATGAGCAGTTCTTC.

The J gene is TRBJ1-6, the V gene TRBV6-5, with D unresolved. The CDR3 covers 12 residues. Germline CDR1 and CDR2: MNHEY and SVGAGI. V was shortened by 7 bases and J by 6 bases, with 7 bases between the two germline ends. The CDR3 region has the DNA TGTGCCAGCAAGAATCTTAATTCACCCCTCCACTTT. Its protein product is CASKNLNSPLHF.

The chain employs TRBV27 and TRBJ1-3, with a tentative D call TRBD1 (5 bases). The CDR3 is made up of 17 amino acids. V gave up 5 bases and J gave up 0 bases, with 17 bases separating them. Germline values: CDR1 MNHEY, CDR2 SMNVEV (reference sequence). The DNA of the CDR3 is TGTGCCAGCAGTCCTCGTGGACAACAGATCTCTGGAAACACCATATATTTT. This gives the protein CASSPRGQQISGNTIYF.

The V gene is TRBV2, the J gene TRBJ2-1; 14 nucleotides line up with TRBD2. In germline, CDR1 is SNHLY, CDR2 FYNNEI. The CDR3 contains 19 residues. With V trimmed by 7 bases and J by 6 bases, 17 bases remained unmatched. The CDR3 protein is CASNNLRQAGTSGSNEQFF. The CDR3 bases are TGTGCCAGCAACAACCTTAGGCAAGCCGGGACTAGCGGGAGCAATGAGCAGTTCTTC.

The chain employs TRBV7-2 and TRBJ2-3; unclear D gene. Germline-derived CDR1 and CDR2 are SGHTA and FQGNSA. The CDR3 sequence is 15 residues long. Trimming left V 1 base short and J 2 bases short, with 10 bases between. The CDR3 DNA reads as TGTGCCAGCAGCTTAGGACTGGCACACACAGATACGCAGTATTTT. This sequence encodes CASSLGLAHTDTQYF.

V gene TRBV27 combines with J gene TRBJ2-7; 11 bases map to TRBD2. The CDR3 loop spans 14 amino acids. Germline V gene data show CDR1 as MNHEY and CDR2 as SMNVEV (reference sequence). Trimming cost V 7 bases and J 0 bases; bases outside gene matches: 2. The CDR3 nucleotides read TGTGCCAGCATACTAGCGGGAGACTCCTACGAGCAGTACTTC. Translated: CASILAGDSYEQYF.